The 9 T cell receptor beta chains reported below all come from one sample, sequenced in a study of blood T cell repertoires in COVID-19. Profiling relied on immunoSEQ multiplex PCR, and the TCRdb table lists in-frame clones only, not all of them. The top ten hold approximately 0.96% of the sample, which has 380,000 or so clones, 85% to 90% seen once. The sample consisted of PBMCs or T cells enriched from blood (not recorded which). All receptors come from a woman younger than 45 with acute COVID-19.

The rearrangement uses TRBV6-1 and TRBJ1-4; tentatively, D is TRBD1 (5 bases). The length of the CDR3 is 15 residues. CDR1 and CDR2 from the germline V gene are MNHNS and SASEGT. Trimming cost V 3 bases and J 5 bases, with 13 bases left between them. In DNA form, the CDR3 reads TGTGCCAGCAGTGACACACTGGGGCCGAATGAAAAACTGTTTTTT. Protein sequence: CASSDTLGPNEKLFF.

The chain uses TRBV9 and TRBJ1-1; D is unresolved. V was shortened by 0 bases and J by 5 bases, with 8 bases between the two germline ends. Germline lookup yields CDR1 SGDLS and CDR2 YYNGEE. The CDR3 length is 13 residues. The CDR3 protein is CASSVAHGTEAFF. CDR3 DNA sequence: TGTGCCAGCAGCGTAGCTCACGGGACTGAAGCTTTCTTT.

This chain links TRBV7-7 with TRBJ2-2; 7 bases are a match to TRBD1. J lost 6 bases, V lost 5 bases, and 9 bases had no gene match. The germline V gene has CDR1 SSHAT and CDR2 FNYEAQ (reference sequence). This CDR3 is 15 amino acids long. For the CDR3, the DNA is TGTGCCAGCAGCCAAACGACAGGGTCCGCCGGGGAGCTGTTTTTT. The encoded protein is CASSQTTGSAGELFF.

This clone was counted a single time. Other DNA sequences within the sample encode an identical CDR3. The CDR3 nucleotides read TGTGCTAGTGGTTTGGGGCAGGGAAAGAACACCATATATTTT. It codes for CASGLGQGKNTIYF. This chain links TRBV12-5 with TRBJ1-3, with a possible D match to TRBD1 (5 bases). V was clipped by 1 base and J by 7 bases, with 11 bases between them. Germline lookup yields CDR1 LGHNT and CDR2 FRNRAP. The CDR3 contains 14 residues.

V gene TRBV9 combines with J gene TRBJ2-7; 8 positions agree with TRBD2. The germline V gene encodes CDR1 SGDLS and CDR2 YYNGEE. The CDR3 loop spans 15 amino acids. V shed 1 base, J shed 3 bases, and the junction held 6 bases outside the gene matches. The DNA of the CDR3 is TGTGCCAGCAGCGTACTTCCGGGGGGGTACTACGAGCAGTACTTC. This gives the protein CASSVLPGGYYEQYF.

The chain recombines TRBV10-3 with TRBJ2-1, with a weak D call TRBD2 (6 bases). V shed 4 bases and J shed 4 bases, with 8 bases lying between them. This CDR3 comprises 13 residues. Germline V CDR1 and CDR2: ENHRY, SYGVKD. The CDR3 spells CAISGTKYNEQFF. The CDR3 DNA is TGTGCCATCAGTGGGACTAAATACAATGAGCAGTTCTTC.

This rearrangement joins TRBV6-5 to TRBJ1-2; D not certain. Germline V CDR1 and CDR2: MNHEY, SVGAGI. The ends were cut back, 6 bases at V and 4 bases at J, with 12 bases in the middle. CDR3 length: 13 amino acids. CDR3 nucleotide sequence: TGTGCCAGCAGCCGCACAGTCCTCTATGGCTACACCTTC. Translating gives CASSRTVLYGYTF.

The J gene is TRBJ2-1, the V gene TRBV9; D perhaps matches TRBD2 (6 bases). V lost 3 bases, J lost 6 bases, and 10 bases lay in between. The CDR3 runs 13 residues. The germline V gene encodes CDR1 SGDLS and CDR2 YYNGEE. The CDR3 bases are TGTGCCAGCAGCGGGATGGGGGGCAATGAGCAGTTCTTC. Encoded protein: CASSGMGGNEQFF.

The chain couples TRBV6-2 or TRBV6-3 to TRBJ2-7; D gene unclear. The V and J ends lost 5 bases and 3 bases respectively, with 11 bases between them. Germline CDR1 reads MNHEY; CDR2 reads SVGEGT. CDR3 length: 13 amino acids. CDR3 bases: TGTGCCAGCAGTATCGATCTAGACTACGAGCAGTACTTC. This translates into CASSIDLDYEQYF.